A selection of T cell receptor beta chains follows, all from one sample in a study of T cell clones after liver transplantation. Assay used: immunoSEQ multiplex PCR; TCRdb lists only in-frame clones, some missing. The sample records 25,000 to 40,000 clones, 90% to 95% being singletons. Sequencing used CD8+ T cells from blood, obtained 12 months after liver transplant. Receptors were obtained from a human patient who received a liver transplant. Some T cells may be provided by the graft donor. CDR3s include the opening cysteine and the closing phenylalanine or tryptophan. D genes are given only for firm matches. Some rows have no size entry. The others give once, few or many, or a class for an expanded clone.

TRBV6-4	-	TRBD1	TRBJ2-2	TGTGCCAGCAGTGACTGGGGACAGTCGAACACCGGGGAGCTGTTTTTT	CASSDWGQSNTGELFF
TRBV2	-	-	TRBJ2-3	TGTGCCAGCATGGGCTCTACGCAGTATTTT	CASMGSTQYF
TRBV4-3	-	-	TRBJ2-7	TGCGCCAGCAGCCAAGACCTTGAGAGCGAGCAGTACTTC	CASSQDLESEQYF
TRBV9	-	TRBD2	TRBJ2-7	TGTGCCAGCAGCGTAGAGTTTAGCGGGAGTAAGCAGTACTTC	CASSVEFSGSKQYF
TRBV27	few	-	TRBJ2-7	TGTGCCAGCAGTTTACTCGGGAAAAACTACGAGCAGTACTTC	CASSLLGKNYEQYF
TRBV9	-	TRBD2	TRBJ2-1	TGTGCCAGCAGCTCCCGAGCGGGAGGGAAACAAGATGAGCAGTTCTTC	CASSSRAGGKQDEQFF
TRBV6-6	-	-	TRBJ1-3	TGTGCCAGCACCGGCAGGGGCGGAAACACCATATATTTT	CASTGRGGNTIYF
TRBV19	-	-	TRBJ1-5	TGTGCCAGTACCCCGGCGGCGGGTAGCAATCAGCCCCAGCATTTT	CASTPAAGSNQPQHF
TRBV27	-	-	TRBJ2-2	TGTGCCAGCAGTTTGGAGATGAACACCGGGGAGCTGTTTTTT	CASSLEMNTGELFF
TRBV5-1	-	-	TRBJ1-5	TGCGCCAGCAGGTCAGGGCCGGACGACCAGCCCCAGCATTTT	CASRSGPDDQPQHF
TRBV23-1	-	TRBD2	TRBJ2-1	TGCGCCAGCAGTCCGGGACTAGCGGGATTAGGGAATGAGCAGTTCTTC	CASSPGLAGLGNEQFF
TRBV7-8	-	TRBD2	TRBJ2-1	TGTGCCAGCAGCTTACGGGAGGGTTACAATGAGCAGTTCTTC	CASSLREGYNEQFF
TRBV19	-	-	TRBJ2-5	TGTGCCAGTAGTGACCAAGAGACCCAGTACTTC	CASSDQETQYF
TRBV27	once	-	TRBJ2-2	TGTGCCAGCAGTTTATCAATGTCATCCGGGGAGCTGTTTTTT	CASSLSMSSGELFF
TRBV13	few	-	TRBJ1-1	TGTGCCAGCAGCGAAGACAGGTCTGAAGCTTTCTTT	CASSEDRSEAFF
TRBV29-1	once	-	TRBJ2-7	TGCAGCGCGGCCCTGACCCCCTACGAGCAGTACTTC	CSAALTPYEQYF
TRBV9	-	TRBD2	TRBJ2-5	TGTGCCAGCAGCCATCAGCGGGAGTTTGAGACCCAGTACTTC	CASSHQREFETQYF
TRBV15	-	-	TRBJ2-2	TGTGCCACCAGCAGATCGGAGGGGCCCGGGGAGCTGTTTTTT	CATSRSEGPGELFF
TRBV6-6	once	TRBD2	TRBJ2-1	TGTGCCAGCAACCTAGCGGGAGGAGCCTACAATGAGCAGTTCTTC	CASNLAGGAYNEQFF
TRBV6-5	-	-	TRBJ2-5	TGTGCCAGCAGTTACTCGAGCGTGGGATCCAGGGACTTC	CASSYSSVGSRDF
TRBV13	-	-	TRBJ1-1	TGTGCCAGCAGCTTACGGGGGTATGCTGAAGCTTTCTTT	CASSLRGYAEAFF
TRBV11-2	-	-	TRBJ2-5	TGTGCCAGCACCTTCCAGGGGGAGACCCAGTACTTC	CASTFQGETQYF
TRBV15	medium-sized	-	TRBJ2-1	TGTGCCACCAGCTTAAGACTATTCGGGGATGAGCAGTTCTTC	CATSLRLFGDEQFF
TRBV27	-	TRBD1	TRBJ1-6	TGTGCCAGCAGTCCAGTAGGGGGCCGTAATTCACCCCTCCACTTT	CASSPVGGRNSPLHF
TRBV5-6	once	TRBD2	TRBJ2-7	TGTGCCAGCAGCCCGGGACTAGCGGTTCTCGAGCAGTACTTC	CASSPGLAVLEQYF
TRBV19	-	TRBD2	TRBJ2-1	TGTGCCAGCCAAATGGGAAGCGGGGGGTCCTACAATGAGCAGTTCTTC	CASQMGSGGSYNEQFF
TRBV14	-	TRBD2	TRBJ2-1	TGTGCCAGCAGCCAAGCACCGGGACTAGCGGGTGTAGGGTCCTACAATGAGCAGTTCTTC	CASSQAPGLAGVGSYNEQFF
TRBV10-3	-	-	TRBJ2-1	TGTGCCATTGACGCCGGGTTGAGCTCCTACAATGAGCAGTTCTTC	CAIDAGLSSYNEQFF
TRBV7-9	-	TRBD2	TRBJ2-7	TGTGCCAGCAGCTTAGTAAGGCGGGAGGGGTACGAGCAGTACTTC	CASSLVRREGYEQYF
TRBV4-3	-	-	TRBJ2-2	TGCGCCAGCAGCCAAGCGCCCGGGGAGCTGTTTTTT	CASSQAPGELFF
TRBV6-5	-	-	TRBJ1-1	TGTGCCAGCAGTTACTCGACGGAGAACACTGAAGCTTTCTTT	CASSYSTENTEAFF
TRBV4-2	once	TRBD2	TRBJ2-2	TGTGCCAGCAGCCCTAGCGGGATTACGAACACCGGGGAGCTGTTTTTT	CASSPSGITNTGELFF
TRBV6-4	-	TRBD2	TRBJ2-7	TGTGCCAGCAGTGACCCCTATAGCGGGAGTCAATCCTACGAGCAGTACTTC	CASSDPYSGSQSYEQYF
TRBV7-2	-	-	TRBJ2-7	TGTGCCAGCAGCTTAGGGGCAGGGTTTCACGAGCAGTACTTC	CASSLGAGFHEQYF
TRBV27	-	-	TRBJ2-7	TGTGCCAGCAGTAAGAGCAGGAGCTCCTACGAGCAGTACTTC	CASSKSRSSYEQYF
TRBV6-5	-	-	TRBJ2-1	TGTGCCAGCAGTTACTCGCGAGGGTCCAATGAGCAGTTCTTC	CASSYSRGSNEQFF
TRBV30	-	-	TRBJ1-2	TGTGCCTGGAGCGCCCGGGGCCACACTAACTATGGCTACACCTTC	CAWSARGHTNYGYTF
TRBV19	-	TRBD2	TRBJ2-7	TGTGCCAGTAGTCCGTATCCGGGGGGATACGAGCAGTACTTC	CASSPYPGGYEQYF
TRBV4-1	-	-	TRBJ2-3	TGCGCCAGCAGCCAAGTACCTTATTGGCCGGACGTTAAAAGCACAGATACGCAGTATTTT	CASSQVPYWPDVKSTDTQYF
TRBV10-1	-	TRBD1	TRBJ2-7	TGCGCCAGCAGTACCGGGACAGCGACTACGAGGCAGTACTTC	CASSTGTATTRQYF
TRBV4-2	once	-	TRBJ2-5	TGTGCCAGCAGCCAAGGGACAGAAGAGACCCAGTACTTC	CASSQGTEETQYF
TRBV5-4	-	-	TRBJ2-2	TGTGCCAGCAGGTCGCAAACCGGGGAGCTGTTTTTT	CASRSQTGELFF